These T cell receptor beta chains were read from a single sample in a study of technical replicates of blood from several donors. Data came from immunoSEQ multiplex PCR; TCRdb stores just in-frame clones and leaves some out. In the table there are tens of thousands of clones, about 90% of which are singletons. Sequencing was performed on PBMCs. The receptors here all came from a human donor in good health. Some clones in this sample may be carry-over from other donors' samples. CDR3s include the opening cysteine and the closing phenylalanine or tryptophan. The D gene is left open where the match is weak. Only some rows state a clone size, as once, few, many or a class for expanded clones.

v_gene	abundance	j_gene	d_gene	CDR3nt	CDR3aa
TRBV2	NA	TRBJ2-4	TRBD2	TGTGCCAGCAGGCGACTAGCGGGGGCAAACATTCAGTACTTC	CASRRLAGANIQYF
TRBV5-1	NA	TRBJ2-3	TRBD2	TGCGCCAGCAGCGTAGGGACTAGCGGGAGGGCCGGGGCAGATACGCAGTATTTT	CASSVGTSGRAGADTQYF
TRBV2	NA	TRBJ1-2	NA	TGTGCCAGCAGTATGCGGGACTATGGCTACACCTTC	CASSMRDYGYTF
TRBV6-6	NA	TRBJ1-5	NA	TGTGCCAGCAGTCGGACACTATCAGGGCAGCCCCAGCATTTT	CASSRTLSGQPQHF
TRBV6-5	few	TRBJ2-5	NA	TGTGCCAGCAGTTACCGGGGGGCCTCCGGTGAGACCCAGTACTTC	CASSYRGASGETQYF
TRBV6-5	NA	TRBJ2-5	TRBD2	TGTGCCAGCAGTCCTAGCGGGGGGGTCCAAGAGACCCAGTACTTC	CASSPSGGVQETQYF
TRBV29-1	NA	TRBJ2-7	TRBD1	TGCAGCGTTGGGACAGGGGGTAGGAGCGAGCAGTACTTC	CSVGTGGRSEQYF
TRBV5-4	NA	TRBJ2-5	NA	TGTGCCAGCAGCAGATCTTCGGGGTTTGAGACCCAGTACTTC	CASSRSSGFETQYF
TRBV9	NA	TRBJ2-1	TRBD2	TGTGCCAGCACCGGGGGGGGGAGGACTAACAATGAGCAGTTCTTC	CASTGGGRTNNEQFF
TRBV9	NA	TRBJ1-1	TRBD1	TGTGCCAGCAGCGTTTCAGGGGGCTCGTCCGCTGAAGCTTTCTTT	CASSVSGGSSAEAFF
TRBV9	NA	TRBJ2-7	NA	TGTGCCAGCAGCCACCGGGACACGTTTTGGGAGCAGTACTTC	CASSHRDTFWEQYF
TRBV20-1	NA	TRBJ2-3	NA	TGCAGTGCTGTAGACAGGAGTCCGCAGTATTTT	CSAVDRSPQYF
TRBV5-1	few	TRBJ2-7	NA	TGCGCCAGCAGCAGCCGGGAGTCCTCCTACGAGCAGTACTTC	CASSSRESSYEQYF
TRBV28	NA	TRBJ1-2	NA	TGTGCCAGCAGCCAAGGGCGGCGGGGGGCGGGTGGCTACACCTTC	CASSQGRRGAGGYTF
TRBV7-2	NA	TRBJ1-5	TRBD1	TGTGCCAGCAGCCCGACAGGGGGTGGCAATCAGCCCCAGCATTTT	CASSPTGGGNQPQHF
TRBV18	NA	TRBJ1-5	NA	TGTGCCAGCTCACCGAGGATTGATAGCAATCAGCCCCAGCATTTT	CASSPRIDSNQPQHF
TRBV7-8	NA	TRBJ2-2	TRBD1	TGTGCCAGCAGCTACGACAGGGGAAGCACCGGGGAGCTGTTTTTT	CASSYDRGSTGELFF
TRBV4-3	NA	TRBJ2-7	NA	TGCGCCAGCAGCCAAGATCGAGCCAGGGGACGCCTCTACGAGCAGTACTTC	CASSQDRARGRLYEQYF
TRBV7-3	NA	TRBJ1-1	NA	TGTGCCAGCAGCTCAGGGGTACGCAACACTGAAGCTTTCTTT	CASSSGVRNTEAFF
TRBV4-2	once	TRBJ1-2	TRBD1	TGTGCCAGCAGCCCTTCGACAGGGGCTAACTATGGCTACACCTTC	CASSPSTGANYGYTF
TRBV9	NA	TRBJ1-2	NA	TGTGCCAGCAGCGTAGCTAATCCGGGGGACTATGGCTACACCTTC	CASSVANPGDYGYTF
TRBV10-3	NA	TRBJ2-7	TRBD1	TGTGCCATCAGTGAGACGGCAGGGGGTCTGGACGAGCAGTACTTC	CAISETAGGLDEQYF
TRBV20-1	NA	TRBJ1-1	TRBD1	TGCAGAGCAGGGGGAGACACTGAAGCTTTCTTT	CRAGGDTEAFF
TRBV10-3	NA	TRBJ1-1	NA	TGTGCCAACCACGGACAATCGGGGGGTAACACTGAAGCTTTCTTT	CANHGQSGGNTEAFF
TRBV7-9	once	TRBJ1-6	NA	TGTGCCAGCAGACCGGGGGGCGAACGGAGTTCACCCCTCCACTTT	CASRPGGERSSPLHF
TRBV9	NA	TRBJ2-7	NA	TGTGCCAGCAGTGCTGGAGAGACCAACTACGAGCAGTACTTC	CASSAGETNYEQYF
TRBV6-1	NA	TRBJ2-7	NA	TGTGCCAGCAGTGACAATCCAGGGGCTTTGTACGAGCAGTACTTC	CASSDNPGALYEQYF
TRBV5-6	once	TRBJ1-2	NA	TGTGCCAGCAGATACACCGGGACTGGTGGCTACACCTTC	CASRYTGTGGYTF
TRBV10-2	NA	TRBJ2-7	TRBD1	TGCGCCAGCAGCGGGGGACAGGGGGTCGCCTACGAGCAGTACTTC	CASSGGQGVAYEQYF
TRBV6-1	NA	TRBJ2-1	NA	TGTGCCAGCCAGACGGAGGATGAGCAGTTCTTC	CASQTEDEQFF
TRBV7-9	NA	TRBJ2-1	TRBD2	TGTGCCAGCAGCTCTAGCATGGGACTACTTAATGAGCAGTTCTTC	CASSSSMGLLNEQFF
TRBV20-1	NA	TRBJ2-5	NA	TGCAGTGCCGGTCCTCGAGAGACCCAGTACTTC	CSAGPRETQYF
TRBV7-9	once	TRBJ1-2	NA	TGTGCCAGCAGCTTAGATCAGGGGAACTATGGCTACACCTTC	CASSLDQGNYGYTF
TRBV5-1	NA	TRBJ2-1	TRBD2	TGCGCCAGCAGCCTGACTAGCGTCAGAGGCGATGAGCAGTTCTTC	CASSLTSVRGDEQFF
TRBV5-1	NA	TRBJ1-6	NA	TGCGCCAGCAGCTTGGGAACCGGGACACCATATAATTCACCCCTCCACTTT	CASSLGTGTPYNSPLHF
TRBV19	NA	TRBJ2-1	NA	TGTGCCAGTAGTTTGGGGGGAAGAAACAATGAGCAGTTCTTC	CASSLGGRNNEQFF
TRBV9	NA	TRBJ1-1	NA	TGTGCCAGCAGCGTAGCGGTGGGGCTGCCCACTGAAGCTTTCTTT	CASSVAVGLPTEAFF
TRBV7-9	NA	TRBJ2-1	NA	TGTGCCAGCAGCTTAGGCGGAGAAAGGGGGCAGTTCTTC	CASSLGGERGQFF
TRBV4-2	NA	TRBJ2-5	TRBD2	TGTGCCAGCAGCCAATCCAGCGGGGGTGGGGAGACCCAGTACTTC	CASSQSSGGGETQYF
TRBV25-1	NA	TRBJ2-1	TRBD2	TGTGCCAGCAGTCGGCTAGCGGGGACAAGCTCCTACAATGAGCAGTTCTTC	CASSRLAGTSSYNEQFF
TRBV30	NA	TRBJ1-5	NA	TGTGCCTGGAGTGGACAGCCCAGTTGGCCCCAGCATTTT	CAWSGQPSWPQHF
TRBV4-3	NA	TRBJ1-2	NA	TGCGCCAGCAGCCCACAGGCGGTAGGAAACTATGGCTACACCTTC	CASSPQAVGNYGYTF
TRBV5-6	NA	TRBJ1-2	NA	TGTGCCAGCAGAAGGAGAGCGGACTATGGCTACACCTTC	CASRRRADYGYTF
TRBV25-1	NA	TRBJ1-5	NA	TGTGCCAGCAGTGGGGGCGGCAATCAGCCCCAGCATTTT	CASSGGGNQPQHF
TRBV13	NA	TRBJ2-3	TRBD2	TGTGCCAGCAGCTCGCGGGAGGCCATAAGCACAGATACGCAGTATTTT	CASSSREAISTDTQYF
TRBV5-4	NA	TRBJ1-2	TRBD1	TGTGCCAGCAGCAAAACAGGGGGAGGTGGCTACACCTTC	CASSKTGGGGYTF
TRBV6-5	NA	TRBJ2-1	NA	TGTGCCAGCAAAAGGACAGCCCCCTACAATGAGCAGTTCTTC	CASKRTAPYNEQFF
TRBV11-2	NA	TRBJ2-7	TRBD1	TGTGCCAGCAGCAGAGACAGGGGGCTCGAGCAGTACTTC	CASSRDRGLEQYF
TRBV27	NA	TRBJ1-1	NA	TGTGCCAGCAGGACAAGGACTGAAGCTTTCTTT	CASRTRTEAFF
TRBV2	once	TRBJ2-7	NA	TGTGCCAGCCGGACTATCTCCTACGAGCAGTACTTC	CASRTISYEQYF
TRBV6-6	NA	TRBJ2-3	TRBD1	TGTGCCAGCAGCCCCCGGACAGGGCCAGATACGCAGTATTTT	CASSPRTGPDTQYF
TRBV27	once	TRBJ2-7	NA	TGTGCCAGCAGTATACAGGTCTCCTACGAGCAGTACTTC	CASSIQVSYEQYF
TRBV7-6	NA	TRBJ1-4	NA	TGTGCCAGCAGCCAGACAGAAGTTAATGAAAAACTGTTTTTT	CASSQTEVNEKLFF
TRBV5-1	once	TRBJ2-3	TRBD2	TGCGCCAGCACCACGGGGGGGCTAAGAGATACGCAGTATTTT	CASTTGGLRDTQYF
TRBV6-6	NA	TRBJ2-7	NA	TGTGCCAGCAGTTCTTCAGCCTACGAGCAGTACTTC	CASSSSAYEQYF
TRBV9	NA	TRBJ2-2	TRBD1	TGTGCCAGCAGCGTAGGGGGTGCAGGGGGCGGCGGGGAGCTGTTTTTT	CASSVGGAGGGGELFF
TRBV7-9	NA	TRBJ2-3	NA	TGTGCCAGCAGCTTCGGGAGACAGGGTAGCACAGATACGCAGTATTTT	CASSFGRQGSTDTQYF
TRBV2	NA	TRBJ2-7	TRBD1	TGTGCCAGCAGTGGCGAGGGGGCACTTGTCTTC	CASSGEGALVF